The present T cell receptor beta chain was sequenced within a study of blood T cell repertoires in COVID-19. V shed 4 bases, J shed 4 bases, and the junction held 7 bases outside the gene matches. CDR3 size: 16 residues. Per the germline V gene, CDR1 is MGHRA and CDR2 is YSYEKL. Repertoires were generated with immunoSEQ multiplex PCR, while TCRdb's copy carries only in-frame clones and drops some. The data contain over 85,000 clones, about 90% of them singletons. The chain carries TRBV4-1 and TRBJ2-1; 10 nucleotides match TRBD2. The sequence derives from a man between 50 and 59 years old with active COVID-19. Sequenced input: peripheral blood. The CDR3 bases are TGCGCCAGCAGCCTAACCACTAGCGGGGATTACAATGAGCAGTTCTTC. Translation: CASSLTTSGDYNEQFF.